This T cell receptor beta chain stems from a study of T cell repertoires in cytomegalovirus infection. Looking at the study overall: HLA-B-restricted CMV epitopes that are well studied, plus recently identified HLA-C-restricted ones, were used by the study. Indicated by public TCR beta signatures were CMV infection and matching HLA type.

General observations from the study: Within the response measured ex vivo, HLA-C-restricted CMV-specific TCR beta clonotypes were dominant. The study identified carriers of CMV plus the relevant HLA from cumulative public TCR beta family frequency.

A single record per CDR3 protein comes from TCRdb applying MiXCR to the reads. The sample yields some 920,000 distinct CDR3 sequences, 25% to 40% seen once. Trimming took off 3 bases at V and 3 bases at J, with 12 bases between the two ends. The germline gives CDR1 SGHVS, CDR2 FQNEAQ. The CDR3 has 14 amino acids. With respect to this clonotype: The antigen is not known.

This sequence joins TRBV7-8 and TRBJ2-7; D uncertain. This TCR was recovered from a human donor in good health (CMV status not recorded). Some clones in this sample may be carry-over from other donors' samples. Sequencing was performed on cultured CD8+ T cells from PBMCs, taken from culture after CMV antigen stimulation. The CDR3 DNA sequence: TGTGCCAGCAGCTTGAACCCGAAGCTCTACGAGCAGTACTTC. This translates into CASSLNPKLYEQYF.